Only one count was recorded for the clone carrying this T cell receptor beta chain. This specimen belongs to a study of technical replicates of blood from several donors. TCRdb keeps only in-frame clones here, not all; method: immunoSEQ multiplex PCR. Of tens of thousands of clones in the sample, 94% were seen once. The CDR3 runs 18 residues. Germline V gene data show CDR1 as SGHNT and CDR2 as YYREEE (reference sequence). J lost 0 bases, V lost 0 bases, and 5 bases had no gene match. The material sequenced was T cells isolated from PBMCs. This clonotype was sampled from a human donor in good health. This chain links TRBV5-4 with TRBJ1-5, with TRBD1 identical over 11 bases. The CDR3, as DNA: TGTGCCAGCAGCTTGGGGACAGGGGGCTATCATAGCAATCAGCCCCAGCATTTT. Amino acid sequence: CASSLGTGGYHSNQPQHF.